Detailed here is one TCR beta chain. The antigen is undetermined. CDR1 and CDR2 from the germline V gene are MGHRA and YSYEKL. The CDR3 length is 15 residues. Trimming stripped 0 bases from V and 1 base from J, with 6 bases between. This specimen comes from a study of CD8+ T cells in alopecia areata. General study findings and limits: Sharing of TCR sequences between patients (possibly for HLA-related reasons) was less clear than in mice. More clonal than normal scalp was lesional scalp, particularly alopecia totalis/universalis.

Sequencing used cDNA as its template, made by extracting RNA and reverse transcribing it. Some clones are missing from TCRdb's copy, which holds only in-frame ones; the method was immunoSEQ multiplex PCR. The table lists 150,000 to 180,000 clones, 50% to 65% of them singletons. This specimen consisted of CD8+ T cells sorted from blood, obtained at week 0. The rearrangement joins TRBV4-1 to TRBJ1-4; a possible D gene is TRBD1 (6 bases). This TCR came from a human donor with alopecia areata. For the CDR3, the DNA is TGCGCCAGCAGCCAAGAGGGACAAACTAATGAAAAACTGTTTTTT. Its protein product is CASSQEGQTNEKLFF.